This T cell receptor (beta chain) was retrieved from a study of control samples from healthy donors and cancer patients. This CDR3 is built from 13 residues. Germline V gene sequence: CDR1 MNHNS, CDR2 SASEGT. V lost 2 bases and J 2 bases, leaving 4 bases between the germline ends. The assay was immunoSEQ multiplex PCR, and TCRdb's table has in-frame clones only and misses some. The sample holds 90,000 to 130,000 clones, more than 75% seen once. The chain links TRBV6-1 to TRBJ1-5; no clear D gene. Material: PBMCs. The sequence was collected from a woman aged 55-69 years with lung cancer. The CDR3 region is CASSEWGNQPQHF. The CDR3 DNA sequence: TGTGCCAGCAGTGAATGGGGCAATCAGCCCCAGCATTTT.